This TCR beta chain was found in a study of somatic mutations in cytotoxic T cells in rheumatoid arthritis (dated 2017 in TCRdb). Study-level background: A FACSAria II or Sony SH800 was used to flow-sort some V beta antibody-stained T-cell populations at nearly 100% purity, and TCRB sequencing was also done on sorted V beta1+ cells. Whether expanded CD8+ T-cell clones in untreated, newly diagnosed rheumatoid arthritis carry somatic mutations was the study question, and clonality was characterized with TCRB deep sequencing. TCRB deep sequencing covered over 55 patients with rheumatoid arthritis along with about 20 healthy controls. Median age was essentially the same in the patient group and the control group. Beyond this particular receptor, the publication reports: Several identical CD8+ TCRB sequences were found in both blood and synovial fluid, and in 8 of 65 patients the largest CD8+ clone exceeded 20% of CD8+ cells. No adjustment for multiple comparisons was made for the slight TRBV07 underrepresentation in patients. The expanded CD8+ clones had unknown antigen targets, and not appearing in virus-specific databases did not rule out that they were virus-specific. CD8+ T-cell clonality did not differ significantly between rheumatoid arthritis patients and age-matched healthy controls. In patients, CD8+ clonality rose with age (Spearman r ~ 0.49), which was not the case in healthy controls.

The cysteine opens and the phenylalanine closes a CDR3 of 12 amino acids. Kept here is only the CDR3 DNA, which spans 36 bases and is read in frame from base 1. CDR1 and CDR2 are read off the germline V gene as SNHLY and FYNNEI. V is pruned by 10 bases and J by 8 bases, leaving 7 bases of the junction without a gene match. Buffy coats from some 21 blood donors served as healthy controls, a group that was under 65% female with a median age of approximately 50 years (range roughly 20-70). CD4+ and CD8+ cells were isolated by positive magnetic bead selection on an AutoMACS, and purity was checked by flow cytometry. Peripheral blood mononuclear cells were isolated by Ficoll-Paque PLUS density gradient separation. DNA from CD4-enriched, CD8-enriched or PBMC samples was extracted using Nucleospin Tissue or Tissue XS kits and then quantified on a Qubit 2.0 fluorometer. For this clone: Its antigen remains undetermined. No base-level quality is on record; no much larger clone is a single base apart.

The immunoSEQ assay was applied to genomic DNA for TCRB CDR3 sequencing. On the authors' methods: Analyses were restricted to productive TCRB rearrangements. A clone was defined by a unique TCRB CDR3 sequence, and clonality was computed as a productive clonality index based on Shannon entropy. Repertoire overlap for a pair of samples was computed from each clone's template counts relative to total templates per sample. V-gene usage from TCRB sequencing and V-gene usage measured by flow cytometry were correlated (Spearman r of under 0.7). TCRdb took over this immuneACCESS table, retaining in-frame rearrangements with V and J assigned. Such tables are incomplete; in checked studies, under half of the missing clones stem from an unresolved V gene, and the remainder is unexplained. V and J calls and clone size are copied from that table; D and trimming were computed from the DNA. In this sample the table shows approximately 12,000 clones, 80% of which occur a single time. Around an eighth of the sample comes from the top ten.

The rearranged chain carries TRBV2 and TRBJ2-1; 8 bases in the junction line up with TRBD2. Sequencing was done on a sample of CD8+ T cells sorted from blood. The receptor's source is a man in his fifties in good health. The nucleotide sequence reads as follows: TGTGCCATTGAGCGGGGGCAGGATGAGCAGTTCTTC. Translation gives CAIERGQDEQFF.